These 30 T cell receptor beta chains came from one sample sequenced in a study of T-cell memory formation after mild COVID-19. TCRdb passed the 5' RACE reads through MiXCR, listing each CDR3 protein once. The sample holds 350,000 to 550,000 distinct CDR3 sequences, about a sixth seen once. Sequenced input: PBMCs or a T cell subset sorted from them (not recorded which). These receptors were collected from a man in his late teens or twenties who had mild COVID-19 (a few samples of this study predate the infection). Cell type and time point are not known.

V gene TRBV14 combines with J gene TRBJ1-1, with D perhaps matching TRBD1 (5 bases). Germline CDR1 SGHDN, CDR2 FVKESK. Between the trimmed V and J ends, which lost 4 bases and 1 base, there was a span of 13 bases. The CDR3 spans 15 residues. The CDR3 is CASSPNRLSNTEAFF. DNA for the CDR3: TGTGCCAGCAGCCCGAACAGGCTTTCGAACACTGAAGCTTTCTTT.

The chain couples TRBV20-1 to TRBJ1-4; 8 bases are a match to TRBD1. The CDR3 totals 15 residues. Germline V gene data show CDR1 as DFQATT and CDR2 as SNEGSKA (reference sequence). Trimming took 4 bases from V and 4 from J; bases not matched to a gene: 8. CDR3 DNA: TGCAGTGCTACCCATAGACAGGGGATTAATGAAAAACTGTTTTTT. It is translated as CSATHRQGINEKLFF.

This clonotype was recorded a few times. The chain combines TRBV4-1 with TRBJ2-2; D not certain. The CDR3 is made up of 17 amino acids. Germline V CDR1 and CDR2: MGHRA, YSYEKL. V was cut by 1 base and J by 4 bases, with 16 bases left in between. Here the CDR3 DNA reads TGCGCCAGCAGCCAAGTAGAAGGGATAGACGTCACCGGGGAGCTGTTTTTT. Encoded protein: CASSQVEGIDVTGELFF.

The chain joins TRBV4-2 to TRBJ1-6, with 7 bases identical to TRBD1. This CDR3 region has 17 residues. Germline assignment: CDR1 LGHNA and CDR2 YNFKEQ. The V and J ends lost 2 bases and 1 base, in that order; junction bases with no gene match: 5. CDR3 sequence (DNA): TGTGCCAGCAGCCAACAGGGGGAAGGGTCCTATAATTCACCCCTCCACTTT. This codes for CASSQQGEGSYNSPLHF.

This clonotype has ten or more counts. The rearrangement uses TRBV20-1 and TRBJ2-7; D unclear. Trimming stripped 3 bases from V and 0 bases from J, with 6 bases between. The CDR3 loop spans 12 amino acids. CDR1 and CDR2 (germline): DFQATT, SNEGSKA (reference sequence). The CDR3 protein is CSASYNSYEQYF. CDR3 nucleotide sequence: TGCAGTGCTAGTTATAACTCCTACGAGCAGTACTTC.

The chain joins TRBV6-5 to TRBJ2-3, with TRBD2 matching 7 bases. This CDR3 region has 15 residues. V trimming: 7 bases; J trimming: 2 bases; junction bases outside the gene matches: 9. Germline lookup yields CDR1 MNHEY and CDR2 SVGAGI. The CDR3, as DNA: TGTGCCAGCATCCCCAAGGGAGGGTACACAGATACGCAGTATTTT. Its translation is CASIPKGGYTDTQYF.

This chain uses TRBV6-5 with TRBJ2-2, with TRBD1 identical over 10 bases. There are 14 residues in the CDR3. In germline, CDR1 is MNHEY, CDR2 SVGAGI. The J segment lost 5 bases and the V segment lost 8 bases, leaving 5 bases of the junction unmatched. The CDR3 reads CASAGTGVTGELFF. In DNA form, the CDR3 reads TGTGCCAGCGCCGGGACAGGGGTTACCGGGGAGCTGTTTTTT.

This chain uses TRBV5-6 with TRBJ2-1; D is undetermined. This CDR3 spans 15 amino acids. The germline V and J ends were trimmed by 5 bases and 1 base, with 13 bases remaining between them. CDR1 is SGHDT, CDR2 YYEEEE, per germline. CDR3 nucleotide sequence: TGTGCCAGCAGACCAATCGACTTATCCTACAATGAGCAGTTCTTC. It codes for CASRPIDLSYNEQFF.

V and J are TRBV5-1 and TRBJ2-3, with 7 bases that match TRBD2. Germline trimming cut 0 bases from V and 5 bases from J; bases unmatched to any gene: 3. Germline V gene sequence: CDR1 SGHRS, CDR2 YFSETQ. CDR3 length: 14 amino acids. The CDR3 DNA follows: TGCGCCAGCAGCTTGGCGGTAGCGGGAGATACGCAGTATTTT. It yields the protein CASSLAVAGDTQYF.

The rearrangement uses TRBV18 and TRBJ1-6, with D possibly TRBD1 on 5 matching bases. The germline gives CDR1 KGHSH, CDR2 LQKENI. The ends were cut back, 6 bases at V and 10 bases at J, with 13 bases in the middle. The CDR3 extends over 13 amino acids. CDR3 residues: CASSRDQGSPLHF. Written as DNA, the CDR3 is TGTGCCAGCTCCCGGGACCAGGGATCACCCCTCCACTTT. Based on the CDR3 plus reference TRBV18 and TRBJ1-6, the full variable domain is NAGVMQNPRHLVRRRGQEARLRCSPMKGHSHVYWYRQLPEEGLKFMVYLQKENIIDESGMPKERFSAEFPKEGPSILRIQQVVRGDSAAYFCASSRDQGSPLHFGNGTRLTVT.

Of note for this clonotype: One end of the junction fails to match germline, which may point to a read error. The rearrangement uses TRBV4-1 and TRBJ2-3, with 9 bases identical to TRBD2. This CDR3 comprises 15 residues. CDR1 and CDR2 from the germline V gene are MGHRA and YSYEKL. The CDR3 coding sequence is TGCGCCAGCAGGCAAGTCCTAGCGGGGTCAGATACGCAGTATTTT. This encodes CASRQVLAGSDTQYF.

In its sample, this clonotype was seen many times. The chain uses TRBV12-3 or TRBV12-4 and TRBJ1-2, with D perhaps TRBD1 (6 bases). There are 14 residues in the CDR3. Trimming cost V 6 bases and J 4 bases, with 15 bases left between them. CDR3 loop: CASSPFNRVYGYTF. For the CDR3, the DNA is TGTGCCAGCAGCCCATTCAACAGGGTCTATGGCTACACCTTC.

V is TRBV20-1 and J is TRBJ2-2, with a weak D call TRBD1 (5 bases). CDR3 length equals 13 residues. In germline, CDR1 is DFQATT, CDR2 SNEGSKA (reference sequence). The V and J ends lost 6 bases and 0 bases respectively, with 8 bases between them. Here the CDR3 reads CSALGPNTGELFF. Written as DNA, the CDR3 is TGCAGTGCCCTGGGGCCGAACACCGGGGAGCTGTTTTTT.

On this clonotype: The missing conserved phenylalanine or tryptophan at the end of this CDR3 makes a read error likely. J is TRBJ1-2 and V is TRBV29-1; no reliable D call. The CDR3 is 12 residues long. Germline-derived CDR1 and CDR2 are SQVTM and ANQGSEA. Trimming shortened V by 4 bases and J by 8 bases, and 14 bases separated the two germline ends. The CDR3 DNA sequence: TGCAGCGTTGCGGAGGGCCGAGGGGGCTACACCATC. Translated, it gives CSVAEGRGGYTI.

This clonotype was observed a few times. The V call is TRBV7-9, the J call TRBJ1-2; D gene unclear. CDR1 and CDR2 from the germline V gene are SEHNR and FQNEAQ (reference sequence). The V gene lost 4 bases and the J gene lost 3 bases, with 18 bases spanning the gap. The CDR3 has 16 amino acids. Here the CDR3 DNA reads TGTGCCAGCAGCTCCTCCCTAGGGATATCCCACTATGGCTACACCTTC. Its protein product is CASSSSLGISHYGYTF.

This clonotype was recorded a few times. The chain combines TRBV3-1 with TRBJ1-1, with D hard to call. The CDR3 contains 14 residues. V lost 0 bases and J 5 bases, leaving 10 bases between the germline ends. Germline CDR1 LGHDT, CDR2 YNNKEL (reference sequence). The CDR3 reads CASSQESRQTEAFF. Here the CDR3 DNA reads TGTGCCAGCAGCCAAGAATCGAGGCAAACTGAAGCTTTCTTT.

CDR3 residues: CASIPDPTRDLSKNIQYF. The CDR3 bases are TGCGCCAGCATCCCCGACCCGACAAGGGATTTATCCAAAAACATTCAGTACTTC. This chain joins TRBV5-1 and TRBJ2-4, with D uncertain. V shed 6 bases and J shed 2 bases, with 24 bases lying between them. Germline lookup yields CDR1 SGHRS and CDR2 YFSETQ. The CDR3 totals 18 residues.

This clonotype was counted at least ten times. The chain links TRBV12-3 or TRBV12-4 to TRBJ2-3; TRBD1 might be the D (6 bases). V was shortened by 7 bases and J by 8 bases, with 13 bases between the two germline ends. The CDR3 length is 12 residues. CDR3 sequence (DNA): TGTGCCAGCACCACAGGGTCGGGTACGCAGTATTTT. Its translation is CASTTGSGTQYF.

There are a few counts of this clonotype. The chain is built from TRBV4-2 and TRBJ1-2, with a weak D call TRBD1 (6 bases). Germline CDR1 LGHNA, CDR2 YNFKEQ. Trimming took off 0 bases at V and 5 bases at J, with 13 bases between the two ends. This CDR3 spans 15 amino acids. The CDR3 is CASSQEITGTYGYTF. The CDR3 bases are TGTGCCAGCAGCCAAGAAATTACAGGGACTTATGGCTACACCTTC.

This clonotype turned up a few times. This chain links TRBV6-2 or TRBV6-3 with TRBJ2-3; possible D gene TRBD1, 5 bases. The ends were cut back, 0 bases at V and 0 bases at J, with 10 bases in the middle. The CDR3 totals 16 residues. Per germline, CDR1 MNHEY and CDR2 SVGEGT. In DNA form, the CDR3 reads TGTGCCAGCAGTTACTCACCATCAGGGAGCACAGATACGCAGTATTTT. Its protein product is CASSYSPSGSTDTQYF.

The gene calls are TRBV18 and TRBJ1-3; 7 bases align to TRBD1. Germline lookup yields CDR1 KGHSH and CDR2 LQKENI. The CDR3 contains 12 residues. J gave up 4 bases and V 10 bases, and 4 bases lay outside the gene matches. This CDR3 is CATGTAGNTIYF. DNA for the CDR3: TGTGCCACAGGGACAGCAGGAAACACCATATATTTT. Complete variable domain (other parts from reference TRBV18 and TRBJ1-3): NAGVMQNPRHLVRRRGQEARLRCSPMKGHSHVYWYRQLPEEGLKFMVYLQKENIIDESGMPKERFSAEFPKEGPSILRIQQVVRGDSAAYFCATGTAGNTIYFGEGSWLTVV.

Only a few counts were recorded for this clonotype. The rearrangement links TRBV4-1 to TRBJ1-3; a weak D match, TRBD1 (6 bases). The germline V gene has CDR1 MGHRA and CDR2 YSYEKL. The CDR3 is 16 amino acids. The V and J ends lost 5 bases and 2 bases respectively, with 16 bases between them. The CDR3 sequence is CASSGRTASTGNTIYF. The CDR3 region has the DNA TGCGCCAGCAGCGGGCGGACAGCTTCAACTGGAAACACCATATATTTT.

This clonotype came up many times. The chain carries TRBV29-1 and TRBJ2-3; 8 bases line up with TRBD1. Germline CDR1 and CDR2: SQVTM and ANQGSEA. The CDR3 has 16 residues. Losses at the gene ends were 1 base for V and 3 bases for J; bases not matched to a gene: 9. The CDR3 DNA is TGCAGCGTTGAAGTATGGGACAGGACAGGTACAGATACGCAGTATTTT. Translated, it gives CSVEVWDRTGTDTQYF.

This chain's CDR3 is CSANPTGKDTEAFF. Here the CDR3 DNA reads TGCAGTGCTAATCCGACAGGGAAAGACACTGAAGCTTTCTTT. The chain combines TRBV20-1 with TRBJ1-1; TRBD1 matches 7 bases. The CDR3 is 14 amino acids. Germline CDR1 and CDR2: DFQATT and SNEGSKA (reference sequence). V lost 4 bases and J lost 3; bases outside the gene matches: 8.

This chain joins TRBV7-9 and TRBJ1-1, with D uncertain. The germline CDR1 and CDR2 sequences are SEHNR and FQNEAQ (reference sequence). This CDR3 contains 15 residues. V gave up 6 bases and J gave up 5 bases, with 19 bases separating them. The CDR3: CASRLNREGLTEAFF. The CDR3 region has the DNA TGTGCCAGCAGATTAAATCGAGAGGGTCTGACTGAAGCTTTCTTT.

This clonotype was seen only a few times. This sequence joins TRBV7-8 and TRBJ1-5; 10 nucleotides line up with TRBD1. V was clipped by 2 bases and J by 2 bases; unmatched bases: 3. Germline V CDR1 and CDR2: SGHVS, FQNEAQ. The CDR3 sequence is 16 residues long. DNA of the CDR3: TGTGCCAGCAGCTTACGACAGGGGGCGGGCAATCAGCCCCAGCATTTT. Protein product: CASSLRQGAGNQPQHF. The variable domain in full, completed from reference TRBV7-8 and TRBJ1-5, reads GAGVSQSPRYKVAKRGQDVALRCDPISGHVSLFWYQQALGQGPEFLTYFQNEAQLDKSGLPSDRFFAERPEGSVSTLKIQRTQQEDSAVYLCASSLRQGAGNQPQHFGDGTRLSIL.

The rearrangement links TRBV4-1 to TRBJ1-1, with D unresolved. CDR3 length: 12 residues. V was clipped by 0 bases and J by 7 bases, with 6 bases between them. Germline loops: CDR1 MGHRA, CDR2 YSYEKL. The CDR3 sequence: CASSQDGIEAFF. The DNA for the CDR3 is TGCGCCAGCAGCCAAGATGGCATTGAAGCTTTCTTT.

The chain recombines TRBV18 with TRBJ2-1; D remains unclear. Trimming removed 0 bases at V and 2 bases at J, with 14 bases between. CDR3 length: 17 residues. CDR1 and CDR2 (germline): KGHSH, LQKENI. CDR3 nucleotides: TGTGCCAGCTCACCACCTACATCAGGAAGCCCCTACAATGAGCAGTTCTTC. The encoded protein is CASSPPTSGSPYNEQFF.

The chain couples TRBV5-1 to TRBJ2-7; no definite D call. The CDR3 is made up of 16 amino acids. V gave up 4 bases and J gave up 4 bases, with 21 bases separating them. The germline V gene has CDR1 SGHRS and CDR2 YFSETQ. The CDR3 reads CASSQTQEVRQYEQYF. The CDR3 nucleotides are TGCGCCAGCAGCCAAACGCAAGAAGTACGACAATACGAGCAGTACTTC. The whole variable domain, filled in from reference TRBV5-1 and TRBJ2-7, reads KAGVTQTPRYLIKTRGQQVTLSCSPISGHRSVSWYQQTPGQGLQFLFEYFSETQRNKGNFPGRFSGRQFSNSRSEMNVSTLELGDSALYLCASSQTQEVRQYEQYFGPGTRLTVT.

The rearrangement joins TRBV5-1 to TRBJ2-3, with D possibly being TRBD1 (5 bases). The CDR3 spans 13 residues. Per germline, CDR1 SGHRS and CDR2 YFSETQ. Deletions cut 4 bases from V and 8 bases from J, with 14 bases between. For the CDR3, the DNA is TGCGCCAGCAGCCCCGATGTTAGGGGTACGCAGTATTTT. It specifies CASSPDVRGTQYF.